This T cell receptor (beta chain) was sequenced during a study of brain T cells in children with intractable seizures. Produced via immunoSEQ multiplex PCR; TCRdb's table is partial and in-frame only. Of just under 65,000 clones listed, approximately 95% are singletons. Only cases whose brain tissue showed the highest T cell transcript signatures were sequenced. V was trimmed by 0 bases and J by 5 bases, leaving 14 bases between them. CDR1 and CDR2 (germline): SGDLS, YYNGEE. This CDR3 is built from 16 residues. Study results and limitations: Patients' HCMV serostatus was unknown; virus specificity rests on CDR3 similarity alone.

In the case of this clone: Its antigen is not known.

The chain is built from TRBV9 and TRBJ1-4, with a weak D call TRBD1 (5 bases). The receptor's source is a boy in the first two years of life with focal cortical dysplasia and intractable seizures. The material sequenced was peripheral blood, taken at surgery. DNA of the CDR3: TGTGCCAGCAGCGTAGGGGCGGCAGGGCAAAATGAAAAACTGTTTTTT. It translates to CASSVGAAGQNEKLFF.